This T cell receptor beta chain was sequenced for a study of PD-1 blockade in classical Hodgkin lymphoma. Comments on this clone: The antigen is not known.

Every single patient, without exception, relapsed after autologous stem cell transplantation, and brentuximab vedotin exposure varied. TCRdb keeps only in-frame clones here, not all; method: immunoSEQ multiplex PCR. Of some 38,000 clones listed, approximately 80% are singletons. The study's findings and limits: Only CD4+ TCR diversity, not CD8+, had risen significantly by C4D1.

The sequence came from a human donor with classical Hodgkin lymphoma. The source was peripheral blood mononuclear cells (PBMCs), collected at baseline.

CDR3 sequence (DNA): TGTGCCAGCAGCTTAATGAGCATGGGCGAGCAGTACTTC. As protein: CASSLMSMGEQYF. The rearrangement uses TRBV7-2 and TRBJ2-7; no clear D. The CDR3 is 13 residues long. The V end lost 2 bases, the J end lost 6 bases, and 11 bases lay between the germline ends. CDR1 SGHTA and CDR2 FQGNSA come from the germline V gene.